The entry below gives a single T cell receptor (beta chain) sequence along with its context. TCRdb fed the reads into MiXCR, producing one record per CDR3 protein. The sample lists more than 350,000 distinct CDR3 sequences, approximately 33% occurring once. With 1 base removed from V and 0 bases from J, the gap between germline ends came to 7 bases. The CDR3 is 14 residues long. From germline, CDR1 is SGHTA and CDR2 FQGNSA. This entry comes from a study of T cell repertoires in cytomegalovirus infection. The sample taken for sequencing was PBMCs. The sequence came from a human donor in good health (CMV status not recorded). Some clones in this sample may be carry-over from other donors' samples. The rearrangement joins TRBV7-2 to TRBJ2-7, with D possibly being TRBD2 (6 bases). CDR3 DNA sequence: TGTGCCAGCAGCTTAGTAGCGGCCTCCTACGAGCAGTACTTC. As protein: CASSLVAASYEQYF. The whole variable domain, filled in from reference TRBV7-2 and TRBJ2-7, reads GAGVSQSPSNKVTEKGKDVELRCDPISGHTALYWYRQSLGQGLEFLIYFQGNSAPDKSGLPSDRFSAERTGGSVSTLTIQRTQQEDSAVYLCASSLVAASYEQYFGPGTRLTVT.